This T cell receptor (beta chain) was identified in a study of shared clonotypes between healthy human individuals. Study summary: Aged 18 to 49, the donors were a couple of women and three men.

Sequenced by immunoSEQ multiplex PCR; TCRdb stores in-frame clones only, minus some. Found here are just under 350,000 clones, 70% to 75% of them singletons; the top ten hold roughly 10%. The CDR3 extends over 15 amino acids. The germline CDR1 and CDR2 sequences are SGHNT and YYREEE (reference sequence). Unmatched junction bases numbered 5, after V lost 1 base and J lost 6 bases. Findings and limits, study-wide: A reduction in generation probabilities was seen for non-shared clonotypes relative to those shared by all four donors.

Comments on this clone: Its target is unknown.

This TCR was sampled from a man aged 30 to 45 in good health. What was sequenced was memory CD4+ T cells sorted from blood. Subset here: CD45RA-negative fraction. J is TRBJ2-1 and V is TRBV5-4; TRBD2 agrees at 9 bases. CDR3 loop: CASSLSSREGNEQFF. The CDR3 nucleotides read TGTGCCAGCAGCTTGAGCTCGCGGGAGGGCAATGAGCAGTTCTTC.